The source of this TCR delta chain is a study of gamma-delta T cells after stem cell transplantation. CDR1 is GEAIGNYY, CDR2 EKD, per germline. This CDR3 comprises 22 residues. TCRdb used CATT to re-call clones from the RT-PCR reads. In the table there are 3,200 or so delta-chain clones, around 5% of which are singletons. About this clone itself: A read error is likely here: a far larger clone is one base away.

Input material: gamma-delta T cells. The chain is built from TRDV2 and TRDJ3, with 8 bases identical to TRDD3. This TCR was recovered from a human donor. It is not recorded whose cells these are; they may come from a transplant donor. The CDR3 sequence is CACDTVEYTGGAASWGTRQMFF. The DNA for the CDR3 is TGTGCCTGTGACACGGTTGAATATACTGGGGGTGCCGCGTCCTGGGGCACCCGACAGATGTTTTTC.